This is a list of T cell receptor beta chains from one sample in a study of CXCR3-negative and CXCR3-positive naive CD8 T cells. After re-calling the 5' RACE reads, TCRdb lists one entry per CDR3 protein, DNA absent. The sample spans about 130,000 distinct CDR3 sequences; the ten largest clones claim around 0.54%. Sample: naive CXCR3+ CD8+ T cells from blood. These receptors came from a human donor in good health. Some clones in this sample may be carry-over from other donors' samples. Both conserved end residues are part of each CDR3.

TRBJ2-1 | 14 | TRBV5-1 | CASSLWVQGTEQFF
TRBJ2-7 | 14 | TRBV20-1 | CSARPGQVSYEQYF
TRBJ2-7 | 15 | TRBV7-2 | CASSLVSSGGAEQYF
TRBJ2-2 | 15 | TRBV7-3 | CASSLGTGANGELFF
TRBJ2-5 | 14 | TRBV12-3/TRBV12-4 | CASSLMELQETQYF
TRBJ1-1 | 16 | TRBV5-1 | CASNLGQSSSGTEAFF
TRBJ1-1 | 12 | TRBV7-2 | CASSFRTAYAFF
TRBJ2-1 | 15 | TRBV7-9 | CASSSGTGVRYEQFF
TRBJ2-7 | 14 | TRBV6-2/TRBV6-3 | CASSYGSGINEQYF
TRBJ2-7 | 15 | TRBV7-8 | CASSFPTGSSYEQYF
TRBJ2-7 | 14 | TRBV29-1 | CSVGIWGSSYEQYF
TRBJ2-1 | 18 | TRBV3-1 | CASSQEESGGHLYNEQFF
TRBJ2-1 | 16 | TRBV7-3 | CASSRGPTSGKNEQFF
TRBJ2-7 | 15 | TRBV19 | CASSISSRGLDEQYF
TRBJ2-7 | 15 | TRBV7-6 | CASSPGTGGPSEQYF
TRBJ2-1 | 14 | TRBV9 | CASSGSGTGNEQFF
TRBJ2-7 | 13 | TRBV12-3/TRBV12-4 | CASSTGETYEQYF
TRBJ1-1 | 15 | TRBV6-2/TRBV6-3 | CASSYPWEMDTEAFF
TRBJ2-7 | 13 | TRBV7-9 | CASSLSGVGEQYF
TRBJ1-5 | 13 | TRBV12-3/TRBV12-4 | CASTLGPSQPQHF
TRBJ1-5 | 16 | TRBV4-2 | CASSQDWSYSNQPQHF
TRBJ2-3 | 15 | TRBV3-1 | CASSQGLQGTDTQYF
TRBJ2-5 | 14 | TRBV28 | CASRLAGGLETQYF
TRBJ2-3 | 13 | TRBV29-1 | CSVVEGSADTQYF
TRBJ2-2 | 15 | TRBV12-3/TRBV12-4 | CASSLGGAFTGELFF
TRBJ2-7 | 12 | TRBV29-1 | CSVDEEGYEQYF
TRBJ2-7 | 13 | TRBV7-9 | CASSRPGDWEQYF
TRBJ2-3 | 16 | TRBV7-6 | CASSLVGEAGTDTQYF
TRBJ2-7 | 15 | TRBV20-1 | CSARDVTGESYEQYF
TRBJ2-6 | 19 | TRBV5-6 | CASSLGSKGGSSGANVLTF
TRBJ2-7 | 13 | TRBV27 | CASTGRSPYEQYF
TRBJ2-7 | 16 | TRBV6-5 | CASTNSRDRVTYEQYF
TRBJ2-1 | 14 | TRBV7-9 | CASSFGGPYNEQFF
TRBJ1-2 | 15 | TRBV29-1 | CSVEGPFADNHGYTF
TRBJ2-1 | 17 | TRBV5-1 | CASSFTRGHRGVNEQFF
TRBJ2-7 | 12 | TRBV7-2 | CASSPSDYEQYF
TRBJ2-3 | 18 | TRBV6-5 | CASSYFASGSGVQGAQYF
TRBJ2-7 | 14 | TRBV7-9 | CASSLVATSYEQYF
TRBJ1-2 | 15 | TRBV12-3/TRBV12-4 | CASSNAGTGPYGYTF
TRBJ2-7 | 14 | TRBV19 | CASSIRPVGGEQYF
TRBJ2-7 | 11 | TRBV7-8 | CASSPSLEQYF
TRBJ2-7 | 13 | TRBV29-1 | CSVSSGQEYEQYF
TRBJ2-7 | 15 | TRBV10-1 | CASSPGWDSLYEQYF
TRBJ1-6 | 16 | TRBV10-2 | CASSESSGGYNSPLHF
TRBJ2-7 | 15 | TRBV29-1 | CSVEETDMGSIEQYF
TRBJ2-7 | 16 | TRBV19 | CASSIAADSQAYEQYF
TRBJ2-2 | 14 | TRBV20-1 | CSARGRGVTGELFF
TRBJ2-2 | 12 | TRBV28 | CASTPAVGELFF
TRBJ1-5 | 15 | TRBV4-1 | CASSQDGGSNQPQHF
TRBJ2-1 | 11 | TRBV29-1 | CSVQKYNEQFF